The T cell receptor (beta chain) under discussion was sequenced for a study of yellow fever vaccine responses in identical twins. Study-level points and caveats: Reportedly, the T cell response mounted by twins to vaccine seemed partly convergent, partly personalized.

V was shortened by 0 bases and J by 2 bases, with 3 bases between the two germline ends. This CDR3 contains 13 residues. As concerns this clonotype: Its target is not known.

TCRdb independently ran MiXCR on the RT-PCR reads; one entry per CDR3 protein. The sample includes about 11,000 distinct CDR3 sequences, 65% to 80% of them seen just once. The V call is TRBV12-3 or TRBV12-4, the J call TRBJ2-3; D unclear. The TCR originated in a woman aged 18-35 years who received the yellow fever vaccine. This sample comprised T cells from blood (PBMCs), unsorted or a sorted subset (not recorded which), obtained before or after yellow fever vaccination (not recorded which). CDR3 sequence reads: CASSLAITDTQYF. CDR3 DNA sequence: TGTGCCAGCAGTTTAGCGATCACAGATACGCAGTATTTT.